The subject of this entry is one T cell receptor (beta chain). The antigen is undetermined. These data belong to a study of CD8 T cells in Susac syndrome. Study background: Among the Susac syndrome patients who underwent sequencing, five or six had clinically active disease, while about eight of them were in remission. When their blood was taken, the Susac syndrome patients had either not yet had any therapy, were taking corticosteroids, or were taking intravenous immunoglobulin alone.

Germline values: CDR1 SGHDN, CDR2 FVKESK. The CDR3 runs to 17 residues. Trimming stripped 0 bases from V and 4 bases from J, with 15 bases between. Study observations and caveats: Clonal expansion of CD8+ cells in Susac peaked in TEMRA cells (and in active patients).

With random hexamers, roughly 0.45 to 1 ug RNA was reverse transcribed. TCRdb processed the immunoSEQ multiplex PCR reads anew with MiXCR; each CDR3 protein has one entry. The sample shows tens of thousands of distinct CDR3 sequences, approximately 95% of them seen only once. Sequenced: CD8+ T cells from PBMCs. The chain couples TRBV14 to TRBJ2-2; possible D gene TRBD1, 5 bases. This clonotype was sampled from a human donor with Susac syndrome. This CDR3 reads CASSQDGASGRTGELFF. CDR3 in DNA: TGTGCCAGCAGCCAAGATGGGGCGTCCGGACGCACCGGGGAGCTGTTTTTT.